This TCR beta chain is drawn from a study of T-cell reconstitution after alpha-beta-depleted transplantation in children. Regarding the study as a whole: After one year, T-cell counts and TCRbeta diversity mostly came from new T cells.

Concerning this clonotype: Its cognate antigen is unknown.

Molecular barcoding with unique molecular identifiers was used for the TCRbeta library. TCRdb itself ran the PCR reads through MiXCR, one entry per CDR3 protein. Of about 110,000 distinct CDR3 sequences in the sample, 9% to 12% are singletons; the top ten hold less than 40%. The V end lost 3 bases, the J end lost 7 bases, and 12 bases lay between the germline ends. This CDR3 contains 13 residues. Germline values: CDR1 MNHNS, CDR2 SASEGT. The chain recombines TRBV6-1 with TRBJ1-2; tentative D call: TRBD1 (6 bases). The sequences come from PBMCs, collected before TCRalphabeta/CD19-depleted stem cell transplant. This receptor was identified in a boy aged 2 to 10 with acute lymphoblastic leukemia, due to receive a stem cell transplant. The CDR3 region has the DNA TGTGCCAGCAGTGACGCCCACAGGGCTGGCTACACCTTC. Translated, it gives CASSDAHRAGYTF.